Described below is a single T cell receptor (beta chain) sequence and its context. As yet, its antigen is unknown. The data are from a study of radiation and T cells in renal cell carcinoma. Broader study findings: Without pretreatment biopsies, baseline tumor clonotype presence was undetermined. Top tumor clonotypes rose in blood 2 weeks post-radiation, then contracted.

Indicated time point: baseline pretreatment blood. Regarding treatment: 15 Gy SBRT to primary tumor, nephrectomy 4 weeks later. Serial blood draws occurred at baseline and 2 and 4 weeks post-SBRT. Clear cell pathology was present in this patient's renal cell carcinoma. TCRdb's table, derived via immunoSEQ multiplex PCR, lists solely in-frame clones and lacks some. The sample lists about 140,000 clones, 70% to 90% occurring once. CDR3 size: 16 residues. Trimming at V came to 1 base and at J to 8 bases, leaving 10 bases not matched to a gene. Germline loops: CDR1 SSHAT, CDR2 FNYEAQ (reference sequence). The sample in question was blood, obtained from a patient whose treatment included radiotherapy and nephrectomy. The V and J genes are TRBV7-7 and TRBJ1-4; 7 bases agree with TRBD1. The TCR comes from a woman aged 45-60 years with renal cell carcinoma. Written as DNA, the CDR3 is TGTGCCAGCAGCTTAGTATGCGGGGGGACAGAAGAAAAACTGTTTTTT. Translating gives CASSLVCGGTEEKLFF.